The entry below gives a single T cell receptor beta chain sequence along with its context. The target of this receptor is not known. Per-base quality was not reported, and no clone a single base away is much larger than it. This specimen comes from a study of Graves' ophthalmopathy and Graves' hyperthyroidism (dated by TCRdb to 2017 to 2018). Concerning the study at large: Peripheral blood samples were taken at the time of initial diagnosis, before any treatment was given. After sampling, hyperthyroidism patients received methimazole starting at 30 mg daily, and ophthalmopathy patients received high-dose intravenous methylprednisolone. The 90 or so discovery patients were randomly split 7:3 into training and test sets. In roughly six hyperthyroidism patients, the T-cell repertoires found in thyroid tissue were compared with those found in blood. The study used signatures of the TCR beta repertoire to tell Graves' ophthalmopathy apart from Graves' hyperthyroidism and to predict which patients would progress to ophthalmopathy. To explore V-J signatures that separate ophthalmopathy from hyperthyroidism, a discovery set of 95 to 100 patients was enrolled, consisting of 40 to 45 with ophthalmopathy and fewer than 60 with stable hyperthyroidism. For independent validation, a separate cohort was made up of 18 to 20 hyperthyroidism patients plus 17 patients who later progressed from hyperthyroidism to ophthalmopathy. In total, approximately 130 blood samples were TCR-sequenced: around 42 ophthalmopathy, some 75 hyperthyroidism and about 17 hyperthyroidism-to-ophthalmopathy patients.

The CDR3, cysteine through phenylalanine, is 15 amino acids long. Kept here is only the CDR3 DNA, which spans 45 bases and is read in frame from base 1. The junction shows trimming of 5 bases on V and 1 base on J, plus 14 bases between the germline ends. CDR1 MNHEY and CDR2 SMNVEV are derived from the germline V gene (reference sequence). Ophthalmopathy patients had moderately to severely active disease, Clinical Activity Score of at least 3, NOSPECS grade of at least 4, and disease duration under 3 months. Patients were excluded if they had other autoimmune diseases, uncontrolled infections, pregnancy or lactation. Clinical symptoms, serum thyroxine, TRAb, thyroid ultrasound and orbital computed tomography formed the basis of the diagnosis. Ficoll-Paque density gradient centrifugation was used to isolate PBMCs from under 11 ml of fresh peripheral blood. Total RNA was extracted with Trizol reagent and quality-checked on an Agilent 2100 Bioanalyzer.

The investigation overall reported the following: The 13-signature model separated ophthalmopathy from stable hyperthyroidism with 85% to 90% sensitivity and about 84% specificity in cross-validation, and 80%/75% in the test set. Most expanded thyroid clonotypes with frequency above 0.001 were also detected in blood, suggesting blood repertoires may reflect the thyroid immune response. No statistical method was used to predetermine the sample size, and group allocation was not hidden from the investigators. In validation, the model predicted ophthalmopathy progression with 55% to 71% sensitivity and 72.22% specificity; 12 predicted patients were CT-confirmed with GO in a median of around 6 months.

TCR beta CDR3 regions were amplified from RNA transcripts for repertoire sequencing. The first round of RT-PCR was done with HTBI primers and the Qiagen OneStep RT-PCR kit, and was followed by a second round of multiplex PCR, then size selection and purification. Libraries were sequenced paired-end with 100 bp reads on an Illumina HiSeq2000. The paper's data handling went like this. Reads were processed with SOAPnuke, discarding reads with adapters, uncalled bases, mean Phred below 15, or no exact constant-primer or identifier match. COPE v1.2.5 was used to merge the high-quality paired reads. Each unique nucleotide sequence was treated as a clonotype, and MiTCR v1.1 was used to align the clonotypes to the IMGT TRB V, D and J references. The analysis was limited to V-J combinations with a frequency above 0.0001, which together covered 99.2% of repertoires. For each V-J combination, a TCR clonal expansion and chaos score was defined as F50 clonal expansion divided by the chaos observed in the TCRdist matrix. Welch's t-statistics and random forest were used to reduce the features to about a dozen V-J combinations, which were then used as input to a naive Bayes classifier. Thyroid-blood repertoire similarity was quantified with the Morisita-Horn index. Clones were called with MiXCR by TCRdb after fastp trimmed the public reads at Q25, and only in-frame beta chains were retained. Each record represents a unique CDR3 protein, reported with the most common genes and DNA among its rows. The V and J calls shown here were made by TCRdb, not taken from the authors' results. For this sample the table gives approximately 210,000 distinct CDR3 sequences, of which 25% to 30% were detected only once. About 9.1% of the sample is held by the ten biggest clonotypes.

This chain joins TRBV27 to TRBJ1-1, with no D gene named confidently. The clonotype comes from a man aged 45-65 years with Graves' ophthalmopathy. Donor details come from another sample of the same person, matched by shared clones. The sequenced sample was peripheral blood. CDR3 reads: CASSNRVTANTEAFF. The DNA sequence follows: TGTGCCAGCAGTAACCGAGTGACGGCGAACACTGAAGCTTTCTTT.